The 18 T cell receptor beta chains below all came from one sample that was sequenced in a study of T-cell memory formation after mild COVID-19. MiXCR, run by TCRdb on the 5' RACE reads, gives a single entry per CDR3 protein. Counted here are 390,000 or so distinct CDR3 sequences, roughly 15% occurring once; the ten biggest clones make up 20% to 25%. Sequenced sample: PBMCs or a T cell subset sorted from them (not recorded which). The receptors were sampled from a man younger than 30 who had mild COVID-19 (a few samples of this study predate the infection). Cell type and time point are not known.

The chain links TRBV28 to TRBJ2-7, with 7 bases matching TRBD2. The V gene end was trimmed by 8 bases and the J gene end by 5 bases; junction bases not matched to a gene: 15. The CDR3 runs to 15 residues. Per the germline V gene, CDR1 is MDHEN and CDR2 is SYDVKM. The CDR3 sequence: CASSSREGARHEQYV. The CDR3 DNA follows: TGTGCCAGCTCCTCCAGGGAGGGCGCCCGCCACGAGCAGTACGTC.

The V gene is TRBV6-2 or TRBV6-3, the J gene TRBJ2-3; D remains unclear. Trimming removed 2 bases at V and 3 bases at J, with 6 bases between. The CDR3 is 13 residues long. Looked up from germline, CDR1 is MNHEY and CDR2 is SVGEGT. The CDR3 DNA follows: TGTGCCAGCAGTTACACAATTACAGATACGCAGTATTTT. This gives the protein CASSYTITDTQYF.

Ten or more counts support this clonotype. The genes are TRBV4-3 and TRBJ2-1, with 8 bases aligning to TRBD2. The length of the CDR3 is 16 residues. Germline-derived CDR1 and CDR2 are LGHNA and YSLEER. With V trimmed by 0 bases and J by 1 base, 2 bases remained unmatched. The CDR3 DNA reads TGCGCCAGCAGCCAAGAACTAGCGGAATCCTACAATGAGCAGTTCTTC. It translates to CASSQELAESYNEQFF.

This rearrangement joins TRBV7-8 to TRBJ1-6; a possible D gene is TRBD1 (5 bases). Germline CDR1 reads SGHVS; CDR2 reads FQNEAQ. This CDR3 contains 18 residues. Trimming took off 1 base at V and 0 bases at J, with 13 bases between the two ends. The CDR3 loop reads CASSLVARVSSYNSPLHF. As DNA, the CDR3 is TGTGCCAGCAGCTTAGTAGCCAGGGTGAGCTCCTATAATTCACCCCTCCACTTT. The full variable domain, with the rest looked up from reference TRBV7-8 and TRBJ1-6, is GAGVSQSPRYKVAKRGQDVALRCDPISGHVSLFWYQQALGQGPEFLTYFQNEAQLDKSGLPSDRFFAERPEGSVSTLKIQRTQQEDSAVYLCASSLVARVSSYNSPLHFGNGTRLTVT.

The chain recombines TRBV5-1 with TRBJ1-2; D perhaps matches TRBD1 (5 bases). V was cut by 0 bases and J by 2 bases, with 11 bases left in between. From germline, CDR1 is SGHRS and CDR2 YFSETQ. CDR3 size: 15 residues. The CDR3 DNA sequence: TGCGCCAGCAGCTTGGCCTGGGGCGTGAACTATGGCTACACCTTC. Protein: CASSLAWGVNYGYTF.

In this sample, this clonotype turned up a few times. This chain joins TRBV5-1 and TRBJ2-3; D gene ambiguous. Trimming took off 6 bases at V and 5 bases at J, with 16 bases between the two ends. This CDR3 has 14 amino acids. The germline V gene encodes CDR1 SGHRS and CDR2 YFSETQ. The CDR3 DNA reads as TGCGCCAGCAACGACCCGGGCAGCCAAGATACGCAGTATTTT. Residues: CASNDPGSQDTQYF.

V usage is TRBV29-1 and J usage is TRBJ1-3, with D maybe TRBD1 (5 bases). Germline CDR1 is SQVTM and CDR2 is ANQGSEA. This CDR3 region has 16 residues. V lost 1 base, J lost 0 bases, and 13 bases lay in between. This CDR3 reads CSVEGWGSNSGNTIYF. The CDR3 region has the DNA TGCAGCGTTGAAGGATGGGGCAGCAACTCTGGAAACACCATATATTTT. The variable domain in full, with the rest retrieved from reference TRBV29-1 and TRBJ1-3, is SAVISQKPSRDICQRGTSLTIQCQVDSQVTMMFWYRQQPGQSLTLIATANQGSEATYESGFVIDKFPISRPNLTFSTLTVSNMSPEDSSIYLCSVEGWGSNSGNTIYFGEGSWLTVV.

In this sample, this clonotype turned up a few times. The chain uses TRBV7-9 and TRBJ2-7; no firm D call. V was shortened by 3 bases and J by 2 bases, with 5 bases between the two germline ends. Germline V gene lookup returns CDR1 SEHNR and CDR2 FQNEAQ (reference sequence). The CDR3 is 12 amino acids. The CDR3 here is CASSFGAYEQYV. CDR3 nucleotides: TGTGCCAGCAGCTTTGGGGCCTACGAGCAGTACGTC.

This clonotype was seen a handful of times. The V and J genes are TRBV11-1 and TRBJ2-7; D call uncertain. This CDR3 contains 15 residues. CDR1 and CDR2 from the germline V gene are SGHAT and FQDESV (reference sequence). Trimming pared 2 bases from V and 1 base from J, leaving 12 bases between. CDR3 protein: CASSLRGDGSYEQYF. The CDR3 coding sequence is TGTGCCAGCAGCTTACGAGGTGATGGGTCCTACGAGCAGTACTTC.

A few counts support this clonotype. V usage is TRBV5-1 and J usage is TRBJ2-7; D unresolved. V was trimmed by 1 base and J by 1 base, leaving 12 bases between them. This CDR3 has 15 residues. The germline gives CDR1 SGHRS, CDR2 YFSETQ. Here the CDR3 DNA reads TGCGCCAGCAGCTTGAGTTCCGGCTTTTCCTACGAGCAGTACTTC. Translated, it gives CASSLSSGFSYEQYF.

This clonotype was picked up a small number of times. This chain uses TRBV5-1 with TRBJ2-7; TRBD1 matches 7 bases. The CDR3 spans 15 residues. V gave up 0 bases and J gave up 2 bases; unmatched junction bases: 5. The germline V gene has CDR1 SGHRS and CDR2 YFSETQ. DNA for the CDR3: TGCGCCAGCAGCTTGGGCACAGGGGTCCCCTACGAGCAGTACGTC. It yields the protein CASSLGTGVPYEQYV.

Ten or more counts support this clonotype. This chain connects TRBV6-2 or TRBV6-3 to TRBJ2-7; 7 bases map to TRBD2. Trimming at V came to 7 bases and at J to 6 bases, leaving 15 bases not matched to a gene. The CDR3 covers 15 residues. Germline CDR1 reads MNHEY; CDR2 reads SVGEGT. The CDR3 DNA sequence: TGTGCCAGCACGCAGTTGAGACTAGCAGCGAGCGAGCAGTACTTC. Amino acid sequence: CASTQLRLAASEQYF.

At least ten counts were recorded for this clonotype. V gene TRBV4-2 combines with J gene TRBJ2-5; 11 nucleotides agree with TRBD2. The germline CDR1 and CDR2 sequences are LGHNA and YNFKEQ. The junction had 6 bases not matched to a gene; V was cut back by 4 bases and J by 5 bases. This CDR3 region has 15 residues. The CDR3 here is CASSPLAGGKETQYF. The DNA of the CDR3 is TGTGCCAGCAGCCCGTTAGCGGGGGGGAAGGAGACCCAGTACTTC.

This clonotype was detected only a few times. The CDR3 DNA sequence: TGCGCCAGCAGCCAAGAAGTAGTGCAAGGACAGGGTTTCCACGAGCAGTACGTC. This sequence encodes CASSQEVVQGQGFHEQYV. The chain has TRBV4-3 and TRBJ2-7; 8 positions match TRBD1. Germline CDR1 LGHNA, CDR2 YSLEER. V gave up 0 bases and J gave up 5 bases; unmatched junction bases: 15. The CDR3 is made up of 18 amino acids.

This clonotype occurred many times. V is TRBV20-1 and J is TRBJ2-3; D gene uncertain. The CDR3 spans 14 residues. CDR1 and CDR2 from the germline V gene are DFQATT and SNEGSKA (reference sequence). Deletions cut 6 bases from V and 0 bases from J, with 13 bases between. Written as DNA, the CDR3 is TGCAGTGCCCGGACCCTAGGTAGCACAGATACGCAGTATTTT. The encoded protein is CSARTLGSTDTQYF.

This clonotype was seen more than once but under ten times. The chain has TRBV3-1 and TRBJ2-5; 7 positions match TRBD1. Unmatched junction bases numbered 18, after V lost 1 base and J lost 7 bases. The CDR3 is 18 amino acids. The germline V gene has CDR1 LGHDT and CDR2 YNNKEL (reference sequence). CDR3 DNA: TGTGCCAGCAGCCAAGCACTGATTTCCGGGACAGCGTATGGGACCCAGTACTTC. As protein: CASSQALISGTAYGTQYF.

This clonotype has only a few counts. The final CDR3 position lacks the conserved phenylalanine or tryptophan, pointing to a likely read error. Because the CDR3's place on the DNA is in doubt, the DNA is left out and the CDR3 is given as listed by TCRdb. The chain employs TRBV7-2 and TRBJ2-7; TRBD2 was called by the table and not checked on the DNA. CDR1 SGHTA and CDR2 FQGNSA come from the germline V gene. The CDR3 is 13 residues long, counting both termini. CDR3 amino acids: CASSAGTSGGMRL.

The J gene is TRBJ1-1, the V gene TRBV29-1; no definite D call. CDR1 is SQVTM, CDR2 ANQGSEA, per germline. The CDR3 has 13 amino acids. Trimming took off 6 bases at V and 7 bases at J, with 18 bases between the two ends. The CDR3 protein is CSVVDAERGEAFF. The DNA for the CDR3 is TGCAGCGTGGTGGACGCGGAGCGTGGTGAAGCTTTCTTT.